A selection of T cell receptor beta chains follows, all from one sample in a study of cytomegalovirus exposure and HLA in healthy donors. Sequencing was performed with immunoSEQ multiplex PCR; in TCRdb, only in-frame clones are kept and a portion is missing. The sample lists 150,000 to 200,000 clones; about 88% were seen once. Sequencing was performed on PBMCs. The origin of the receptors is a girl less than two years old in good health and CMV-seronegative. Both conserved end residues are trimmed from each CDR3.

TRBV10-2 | ASGPGTGAGGYT
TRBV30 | AQTAGSSGANVLT
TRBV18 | ASSPGSETQY
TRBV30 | AWSPGQIQPQH
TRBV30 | AWSGRVGYGYT
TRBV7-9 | ASGGSTGTTYFGYT
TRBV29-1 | SVSRLAGSLLAKNIQY
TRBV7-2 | ASSLKGLSTGELF
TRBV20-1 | SAEGNTEAF
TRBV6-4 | ASSEGQISNQPQH
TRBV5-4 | ASSVDRGLKNTEAF